This TCR beta chain was sequenced for a study of quantifying T cell responses using KT2 cells (dated by TCRdb to 2017 to 2019). Background on the whole study: RNA was DNase-treated and reverse transcribed with TCR alpha and beta constant-region primers, mostly using SuperScript III. The efficiency of the T4 ligation step under optimum conditions was estimated to be above 8.5%. To prevent over-amplification, PCR2 was performed as a SYBR Green qPCR and halted at a predetermined fluorescence threshold. General findings and caveats noted by the study authors: Over several orders of magnitude, the number of KT2 alpha and beta sequences rose linearly with the number of KT2 cells put in. KT2 sequences were detected down to the lowest spike-in tested, which was about one KT2 cell per 100,000 PBMC. Saturation was seen in the detection of KT2 sequences when very high numbers of KT2 cells were spiked in. No side-by-side comparison of the pipeline with other TCR sequencing techniques was included in the study.

Known numbers of KT2, a T cell clone whose TCR had been sequenced previously, were spiked into unfractionated PBMC to test the sensitivity and accuracy of the pipeline. A range of KT2-to-PBMC ratios was generated by mixing KT2 cells with a fixed number of PBMC. In this sample, this clonotype turned up many times. The target of this receptor is not known. One base away there is no much larger clone; base qualities are not given. Library preparation was by UMI-ligation and nested PCR. Using T4 RNA ligase 1, a single-stranded oligonucleotide bearing the Illumina SP2 sequence plus a UMI was ligated onto the 3' end of the cDNA. PCR1 consisted of 4 cycles (98 degrees C 15 s, 69 degrees C 30 s, 72 degrees C 40 s), and for the beta primer an equimolar mix of RC1.1 and RC1.2 was used to cover TRBC1 and TRBC2. From PCR2 onward, TCR alpha and beta chains were processed separately, and sample indices and Illumina adaptors were added. Placed after an 8-base spacer, the UMI was made up of 12 random nucleotides arranged as two hexamers with a spacer between them. The libraries were sequenced on an Illumina MiSeq using v2 2x251 paired-end chemistry, usually with some 13 samples in each run. PhiX DNA at about 5-7.5% was added to each sequencing library to increase diversity. The authors' analysis ran thus. Raw reads were converted to FASTQ with bcl2fastq and were demultiplexed by dual indices with Demultiplexor. V and J genes were assigned by Decombinator through tag matching, with a single base-pair mismatch permitted. Collapsinator used UMIs to correct both sequencing errors and frequency errors arising from PCR heterogeneity. CDR3Translator turned Decombinator identifiers into nucleotide sequence, translated that sequence into amino acids, and pulled out the CDR3 based on C- and N-terminal motifs. Each distinct KT2 TCR was counted as one cluster of KT2 sequences that shared a single unique molecular identifier. The public reads were reanalyzed by TCRdb: fastp trimming at Q25, MiXCR alignment, in-frame beta chains only. Rows with one shared CDR3 protein collapse into an entry with the most common genes and DNA. None of the V and J calls come from the authors' own analysis; TCRdb made them. The sample includes around 50,000 distinct CDR3 sequences, with 9.5% to 13% observed a single time. Of the sample, about 9.4% is held by the ten largest clones.

The CDR3 goes from the cysteine to the phenylalanine over 13 residues. The only DNA kept is the CDR3, 39 bases in frame from the first base. Sequences SGHVS (CDR1) and FNYEAQ (CDR2) are obtained from the germline V gene. The trim is 5 bases for V and 6 bases for J, with a gap of 10 bases between the germline ends. The sequencing sample was made of PBMCs spiked with cells of the T cell clone KT2. This TCR came from a human donor. The chain employs TRBV7-6 and TRBJ2-2, with no reliable assignment of the D segment. The CDR3 corresponds to CASSTTPAGELFF. The sequenced DNA is TGTGCCAGCAGCACTACTCCGGCCGGGGAGCTGTTTTTT.